Sequencing of this TCR beta chain was carried out in a study of post-analysis software for immune sequencing data. Background on the study: The study covered relapsing-remitting, secondary progressive and progressive-relapsing courses of multiple sclerosis. The study, taken as a whole, reports: Batch-matched samples strongly co-clustered by F measure. The five TRBV segments detected at higher frequency in patients than in controls included TRBV5-6, TRBV5-1 and TRBV20-1. Multiple sclerosis was associated with a significant reduction in normalized Chao1 diversity relative to controls.

This clonotype was detected a few times. Its cognate antigen is unknown. Trimming removed 7 bases at V and 2 bases at J, with 15 bases between. Germline assignment: CDR1 SNHLY and CDR2 FYNNEI. The CDR3 contains 15 residues. Unique molecular identifiers were built into the TCR beta cDNA libraries. Starting from roughly 1.1 to 9.2 million T cells, the study yielded a few hundred thousand cDNA molecules. TCRdb independently ran MiXCR on the PCR reads; one entry per CDR3 protein. The table has about 620,000 distinct CDR3 sequences, roughly 47% seen once. This rearrangement joins TRBV2 to TRBJ2-1; maybe TRBD1 (5 bases). Sequenced sample: blood. This sequence was found in a girl aged 5 to 17 with multiple sclerosis. Here the CDR3 DNA reads TGTGCCAGCAAGTCAGGGTCAGCACCCTACAATGAGCAGTTCTTC. Residues: CASKSGSAPYNEQFF.